The next 24 T cell receptor beta chains were all read from a single sample in a study of blood T cell repertoires in COVID-19. Profiling relied on immunoSEQ multiplex PCR, and the TCRdb table lists in-frame clones only, not all of them. The sample has fewer than 350,000 clones, approximately 91% seen once. The sequencing sample was made of PBMCs or T cells enriched from blood (not recorded which). All receptors derive from a woman between 35 and 50 years old who had recovered from COVID-19.

The CDR3 DNA follows: TGTGCCAGCAGTTACGGGGGGACAGGAGTCGCCCCCCTCCACTTT. It encodes CASSYGGTGVAPLHF. V gene TRBV6-6 combines with J gene TRBJ1-6, with 8 bases identical to TRBD1. Trimming took 2 bases from V and 13 from J; bases not matched to a gene: 10. The germline gives CDR1 MNHNY, CDR2 SVGAGI (reference sequence). The CDR3 sequence is 15 residues long.

The chain has TRBV5-1 and TRBJ2-7; D call uncertain. The CDR3 is 14 residues long. The V and J ends lost 0 bases and 4 bases respectively, with 11 bases between them. The germline V gene encodes CDR1 SGHRS and CDR2 YFSETQ. The chain's CDR3 is CASSLAGFGYEQYF. CDR3 DNA: TGCGCCAGCAGCTTGGCCGGGTTTGGATACGAGCAGTACTTC.

The J gene is TRBJ1-2, the V gene TRBV5-5, with TRBD1 matching 12 bases. Germline lookup yields CDR1 SGHKS and CDR2 YYEKEE (reference sequence). Trimming removed 4 bases from V and 4 bases from J; junction bases left unmatched: 8. The CDR3 loop spans 16 amino acids. As DNA, the CDR3 is TGTGCCAGCAGCAAGGGACAGGGGGCGCAGAGCTATGGCTACACCTTC. Encoded protein: CASSKGQGAQSYGYTF.

J is TRBJ2-4 and V is TRBV5-1; 9 nucleotides line up with TRBD1. Germline values: CDR1 SGHRS, CDR2 YFSETQ. CDR3 size: 17 residues. The trim removed 5 bases at V and 3 bases at J, leaving 12 bases unmatched. DNA for the CDR3: TGCGCCAGCAGTAAAGTTCGGACAGGGGAGGGCAAAAACATTCAGTACTTC. It translates to CASSKVRTGEGKNIQYF.

The chain is built from TRBV9 and TRBJ2-3; TRBD2 aligns across 13 bases. Germline trimming cut 2 bases from V and 6 bases from J; bases unmatched to any gene: 3. Germline CDR1 reads SGDLS; CDR2 reads YYNGEE. The CDR3 runs 15 residues. CDR3 coding DNA: TGTGCCAGCAGCGTGGGACTAGCGGGAACCGATACGCAGTATTTT. It codes for CASSVGLAGTDTQYF.

The genes are TRBV7-2 and TRBJ2-3; 10 bases map to TRBD2. This CDR3 is built from 18 residues. Trimming took 5 bases from V and 4 from J; bases not matched to a gene: 15. Looked up from germline, CDR1 is SGHTA and CDR2 is FQGNSA. The CDR3 loop reads CASSEEWFQREGADTQYF. CDR3 bases: TGTGCCAGCAGCGAAGAGTGGTTCCAGCGGGAGGGCGCAGATACGCAGTATTTT.

The chain has TRBV6-5 and TRBJ2-3; possible D gene TRBD2, 5 bases. CDR1 is MNHEY and CDR2 is SVGAGI in the germline V gene. CDR3 length equals 14 residues. The V and J ends lost 5 bases and 3 bases respectively, with 12 bases between them. CDR3 sequence (DNA): TGTGCCAGCAGTACGCAGGACTCGACAGATACGCAGTATTTT. Translation gives CASSTQDSTDTQYF.

V and J are TRBV3-1 (or the pseudogene TRBV3-2) and TRBJ1-2, with a tentative D call TRBD1 (6 bases). The CDR3 length is 14 residues. The ends were cut back, 4 bases at V and 5 bases at J, with 14 bases in the middle. The germline V gene encodes CDR1 LGHDT and CDR2 YNNKEL (reference sequence). The CDR3 loop reads CASSLGQSLYGYTF. In DNA, the CDR3 is TGTGCCAGCAGCCTCGGACAGAGCTTATATGGCTACACCTTC.

The chain is built from TRBV4-3 and TRBJ2-7, with D tentatively TRBD2 (6 bases). With 5 bases removed from V and 7 bases from J, the gap between germline ends came to 15 bases. The germline CDR1 and CDR2 sequences are LGHNA and YSLEER. The CDR3 runs 13 residues. This CDR3 reads CASSVHTSNEQYF. CDR3 DNA sequence: TGCGCCAGCAGCGTCCACACTAGCAATGAGCAGTACTTC.

The rearrangement joins TRBV2 to TRBJ1-6; D is possibly TRBD1 (6 bases). CDR1 is SNHLY, CDR2 FYNNEI, per germline. Trimming shortened V by 7 bases and J by 12 bases, and 22 bases separated the two germline ends. The length of the CDR3 is 15 residues. CDR3 residues: CASISGDRRPLPLHF. CDR3 nucleotides: TGTGCCAGCATATCAGGGGACCGACGACCCTTACCCCTCCACTTT.

The J gene is TRBJ2-7, the V gene TRBV6-2 or TRBV6-3, with 8 bases aligning to TRBD2. Trimming took 3 bases from V and 2 from J; bases not matched to a gene: 6. The CDR3 contains 15 residues. CDR1 and CDR2 from the germline V gene are MNHEY and SVGEGT. CDR3: CASSYRAGVAYEQYF. The CDR3 DNA follows: TGTGCCAGCAGTTATCGAGCGGGAGTTGCCTACGAGCAGTACTTC.

This chain uses TRBV5-4 with TRBJ1-6; 7 bases line up with TRBD1. This CDR3 is 15 amino acids long. Per the germline V gene, CDR1 is SGHNT and CDR2 is YYREEE (reference sequence). V was pared by 0 bases and J by 7 bases, with 4 bases of the junction left unmatched. CDR3 loop: CASSLGGTANSPLHF. The CDR3, as DNA: TGTGCCAGCAGCTTGGGGGGGACAGCCAATTCACCCCTCCACTTT.

The V gene is TRBV3-1 (or the pseudogene TRBV3-2), the J gene TRBJ1-1, with D maybe TRBD1 (5 bases). The V end lost 1 base, the J end lost 3 bases, and 18 bases lay between the germline ends. This CDR3 has 17 amino acids. In germline, CDR1 is LGHDT, CDR2 YNNKEL (reference sequence). As DNA, the CDR3 is TGTGCCAGCAGCCAAGTTAGGGGAAAGCCCGCGGACACTGAAGCTTTCTTT. Protein sequence: CASSQVRGKPADTEAFF.

The genes are TRBV7-2 and TRBJ2-7; TRBD1 matches at 8 bases. In germline, CDR1 is SGHTA, CDR2 FQGNSA. This CDR3 contains 12 residues. The trim removed 5 bases at V and 12 bases at J, leaving 9 bases unmatched. The CDR3 sequence is CASSPYGQGLYF. The CDR3, as DNA: TGTGCCAGCAGCCCCTACGGACAGGGTTTGTACTTC.

The genes are TRBV4-3 and TRBJ1-1; 7 nucleotides match TRBD1. Germline V gene data show CDR1 as LGHNA and CDR2 as YSLEER. J lost 2 bases, V lost 1 base, and 7 bases had no gene match. The CDR3 loop spans 16 amino acids. The CDR3 protein is CASSQVPGTDNTEAFF. CDR3 nucleotides: TGCGCCAGCAGCCAAGTTCCCGGGACAGATAACACTGAAGCTTTCTTT.

The chain is built from TRBV11-2 and TRBJ2-7; 8 bases are shared with TRBD1. Germline V gene data show CDR1 as SGHAT and CDR2 as FQNNGV. CDR3 length: 15 amino acids. Unmatched junction bases numbered 9, after V lost 7 bases and J lost 1 base. The chain's CDR3 is CASTLGTGRSYEQYF. CDR3 sequence (DNA): TGTGCCAGCACGCTTGGGACAGGAAGGTCCTACGAGCAGTACTTC. Using reference TRBV11-2 and TRBJ2-7 for the parts outside the CDR3, the full variable domain is EAGVAQSPRYKIIEKRQSVAFWCNPISGHATLYWYQQILGQGPKLLIQFQNNGVVDDSQLPKDRFSAERLKGVDSTLKIQPAKLEDSAVYLCASTLGTGRSYEQYFGPGTRLTVT.

The chain employs TRBV2 and TRBJ1-5, with D possibly matching TRBD1 (6 bases). The CDR3 runs 15 residues. Trimming stripped 6 bases from V and 0 bases from J, with 12 bases between. The germline CDR1 and CDR2 sequences are SNHLY and FYNNEI. CDR3 in DNA: TGTGCCAGCAGACTGACAGGTTCTAGCAATCAGCCCCAGCATTTT. This translates into CASRLTGSSNQPQHF.

The chain is built from TRBV30 and TRBJ2-5; 12 bases agree with TRBD2. The V segment lost 2 bases and the J segment 2 bases; nucleotides outside the gene matches: 15. The CDR3 sequence is 19 residues long. The germline V gene has CDR1 GTSNPN and CDR2 SVGIG (reference sequence). The CDR3 loop reads CAWSTTRTSGRTIQETQYF. The CDR3 DNA follows: TGTGCCTGGAGTACGACCCGTACTAGCGGGAGGACCATACAAGAGACCCAGTACTTC. Filled out from reference TRBV30 and TRBJ2-5, the complete variable domain reads SQTIHQWPATLVQPVGSPLSLECTVEGTSNPNLYWYRQAAGRGLQLLFYSVGIGQISSEVPQNLSASRPQDRQFILSSKKLLLSDSGFYLCAWSTTRTSGRTIQETQYFGPGTRLLVL.

The rearrangement uses TRBV30 and TRBJ1-1; D is perhaps TRBD1 (6 bases). The CDR3 extends over 16 amino acids. Deletions cut 5 bases from V and 0 bases from J, with 19 bases between. Germline V CDR1 and CDR2: GTSNPN, SVGIG (reference sequence). The DNA of the CDR3 is TGTGCCTGGCATACCAGGGGACTACCTATGAACACTGAAGCTTTCTTT. Protein: CAWHTRGLPMNTEAFF.

The V call is TRBV6-2 or TRBV6-3, the J call TRBJ2-7; 7 bases agree with TRBD1. CDR1 and CDR2 from the germline V gene are MNHEY and SVGEGT. The CDR3 totals 14 residues. The V segment lost 5 bases and the J segment 5 bases; nucleotides outside the gene matches: 9. The CDR3 protein is CASSPRQGSHEQYF. The CDR3 region has the DNA TGTGCCAGCAGTCCACGACAGGGAAGCCACGAGCAGTACTTC.

This clone was counted once. V is TRBV2 and J is TRBJ2-7; 8 bases match TRBD2. The CDR3 length is 16 residues. CDR1 and CDR2 (germline): SNHLY, FYNNEI. The V segment lost 7 bases and the J segment 2 bases; nucleotides outside the gene matches: 13. Here the CDR3 reads CASNRFGAGVTYEQYF. The DNA of the CDR3 is TGTGCCAGCAATAGGTTCGGAGCGGGGGTGACCTACGAGCAGTACTTC.

The rearrangement links TRBV5-1 to TRBJ2-2; D is possibly TRBD1 (6 bases). Germline V gives CDR1 SGHRS, CDR2 YFSETQ. Trimming removed 3 bases from V and 1 base from J, with 13 bases in between. This CDR3 spans 16 amino acids. The CDR3 region has the DNA TGCGCCAGCAGCTCCGGTGGGACATTGAACACCGGGGAGCTGTTTTTT. Translation gives CASSSGGTLNTGELFF.

The chain combines TRBV23-1 with TRBJ2-2, with TRBD2 matching over 12 bases. TRBV23-1 belongs to the ORF category, with a function that is uncertain. V gave up 3 bases and J gave up 5 bases; unmatched junction bases: 7. The CDR3 has 17 residues. CDR3 nucleotide sequence: TGCGCCAGCAGTCACCGCGGACTAGCGGGGCCTACCGGGGAGCTGTTTTTT. Translated, it gives CASSHRGLAGPTGELFF.

This chain connects TRBV30 to TRBJ1-1; no clear D gene. This CDR3 spans 14 amino acids. The germline V gene encodes CDR1 GTSNPN and CDR2 SVGIG (reference sequence). V lost 5 bases, J lost 3 bases, and 16 bases lay in between. For the CDR3, the DNA is TGTGCCTGGTTGTACCGGGATCTATACACTGAAGCTTTCTTT. The encoded protein is CAWLYRDLYTEAFF.